A selection of T cell receptor beta chains follows, all from one sample in a study of T cells after yellow fever vaccination. TCRdb reprocessed the 5' RACE reads with MiXCR, giving one entry per CDR3 protein. The repertoire has a few hundred thousand distinct CDR3 sequences, over 4.5% of them found once; the top ten carry around 3.3%. Specimen: CD4+ T cells sorted from PBMCs, collected on the day of the yellow fever booster vaccination. The source is a man between 18 and 35 years old who received the YFV17D yellow fever vaccine. Both conserved end residues are part of each CDR3. D genes are given only for firm matches. Clone size is shown for a subset of rows, as once, few, many or a class of expanded clone.

j_call d_call v_call clone_size cdr3_aa cdr3_nt
TRBJ2-3 - TRBV5-1 - CASTGMGGDTQYF TGCGCCAGCACCGGCATGGGCGGAGATACGCAGTATTTT
TRBJ2-3 - TRBV10-2 few CASSWGRGWTDTQYF TGCGCCAGCAGCTGGGGCAGGGGCTGGACAGATACGCAGTATTTT
TRBJ2-5 TRBD2 TRBV29-1 - CSVVIAGQRRETQYF TGCAGCGTTGTAATAGCGGGGCAACGCCGAGAGACCCAGTACTTC
TRBJ1-1 - TRBV28 many CASSYPTRRTEAFF TGTGCCAGCAGTTATCCGACAAGGAGGACTGAAGCTTTCTTT
TRBJ2-5 - TRBV5-1 few CASSGEETQYF TGCGCCAGCAGCGGGGAAGAGACCCAGTACTTC
TRBJ1-5 - TRBV6-2/TRBV6-3 - CASSPLGRLRDTAQHF TGTGCCAGCAGCCCCCTGGGCAGGCTCCGGGACACAGCCCAGCATTTT
TRBJ2-2 TRBD2 TRBV7-9 few CASRPGTSGGNTGELFF TGTGCCAGCAGACCCGGGACTAGCGGGGGGAACACCGGGGAGCTGTTTTTT
TRBJ1-3 - TRBV4-1 - CASSQMTDRINTIYF TGCGCCAGCAGCCAGATGACCGATCGGATAAACACCATATATTTT
TRBJ2-1 - TRBV6-1 - CASLGAGQGFLVNEQFF TGTGCCAGCTTGGGTGCCGGGCAGGGGTTCCTTGTCAATGAGCAGTTCTTC
TRBJ2-3 TRBD2 TRBV11-2 many CASSLALALAGGDTQYF TGTGCCAGCAGCTTAGCCCTGGCGCTAGCGGGGGGGGATACGCAGTATTTT
TRBJ2-7 - TRBV6-2/TRBV6-3 few CASRGTSSSYEQYF TGTGCCAGCCGCGGGACATCGAGCTCCTACGAGCAGTACTTC
TRBJ1-2 - TRBV5-6 many CASSPLGYGYTF TGTGCCAGCAGCCCGCTGGGGTATGGCTACACCTTC
TRBJ2-2 - TRBV4-2 few CASSQSSDRYTGELFF TGTGCCAGCAGCCAATCGAGTGACAGGTACACCGGGGAGCTGTTTTTT
TRBJ1-5 - TRBV7-2 few CASSLAPGNQPQHF TGTGCCAGCAGCTTAGCGCCCGGGAATCAGCCCCAGCATTTT
TRBJ2-3 TRBD2 TRBV4-2 - CASSQAFGLAGGSADTQYF TGTGCCAGCAGCCAAGCTTTTGGACTAGCGGGGGGTTCGGCAGATACGCAGTATTTT
TRBJ2-3 - TRBV28 few CASSDTGLRTDTQYF TGTGCCAGCAGTGATACAGGGTTGCGAACAGATACGCAGTATTTT
TRBJ2-7 TRBD2 TRBV7-9 - CASSGGGAGAAYEQYF TGTGCCAGCAGCGGAGGGGGAGCGGGGGCGGCCTACGAGCAGTACTTC
TRBJ2-3 TRBD1 TRBV28 few CASSTDRARTDTQYF TGTGCCAGCAGTACGGACAGGGCCCGCACAGATACGCAGTATTTT
TRBJ1-1 - TRBV7-2 - CASSLNPRDTEAFF TGTGCCAGCAGCTTAAATCCGCGAGACACTGAAGCTTTCTTT
TRBJ1-2 TRBD1 TRBV7-2 few CASSSTGTGFLYGYTF TGTGCCAGCAGCTCAACCGGGACAGGGTTTCTCTATGGCTACACCTTC
TRBJ2-7 TRBD1 TRBV11-3 few CASSSDRVYEQYF TGTGCCAGCAGCTCGGACAGGGTGTACGAGCAGTACTTC
TRBJ1-2 - TRBV12-3/TRBV12-4 few CASSFHSGGYTF TGTGCCAGCAGTTTCCACAGCGGCGGCTACACCTTC
TRBJ2-5 TRBD2 TRBV7-3 many CASSPGTRVETQYF TGTGCCAGCAGCCCCGGGACTAGGGTGGAGACCCAGTACTTC
TRBJ2-5 TRBD2 TRBV20-1 - CSAPEGGKTQYF TGCAGTGCCCCTGAGGGAGGGAAGACCCAGTACTTC